These 18 T cell receptor beta chains were all obtained from the same sample, sequenced in a study of graft-versus-host responses after intestinal transplantation. Libraries were prepared by immunoSEQ multiplex PCR; TCRdb keeps only in-frame clonotypes and omits some of them. The sample has 40,000 or so clones, about 92% seen once. The specimen was PBMCs, collected 734 days after intestinal transplantation. These receptors were taken from a human patient who received an intestinal transplant, so some T cells may come from the graft donor.

The V and J genes are TRBV30 and TRBJ1-3; D may be TRBD1 (6 bases). The CDR3 loop spans 12 amino acids. V lost 5 bases to trimming and J lost 8 bases, with 13 bases between them. Germline CDR1 reads GTSNPN; CDR2 reads SVGIG (reference sequence). The CDR3: CAWDRIRDTIYF. The CDR3 DNA is TGTGCCTGGGACAGGATCCGGGACACCATATATTTT.

The gene calls are TRBV2 and TRBJ1-3; TRBD1 is a possible D gene (5 bases). CDR1 SNHLY and CDR2 FYNNEI come from the germline V gene. The CDR3 is made up of 12 amino acids. Trimming stripped 7 bases from V and 1 base from J, with 5 bases between. The CDR3 nucleotides read TGTGCCAGCAAGGGGTCTGGAAACACCATATATTTT. Translation: CASKGSGNTIYF.

This chain links TRBV21-1 with TRBJ2-5; the D call TRBD2 from the table was never checked on the DNA. The assigned J gene may be wrong: the sequence end matches TRBJ2-7 better. TRBV21-1 has pseudogene status. The CDR3 consists of 13 residues. The DNA of the CDR3 is TGTGCCAGCAGCAGGCGGGGGCCCTACGAGCAGTACTTC. Translated: CASSRRGPYEQYF.

The chain has TRBV9 and TRBJ2-1; D is perhaps TRBD2 (7 bases). V gave up 0 bases and J gave up 5 bases, with 15 bases separating them. The CDR3 runs 16 residues. The germline V gene has CDR1 SGDLS and CDR2 YYNGEE. CDR3 nucleotides: TGTGCCAGCAGCGTAGTGGGGGGGCGCTTCAACAATGAGCAGTTCTTC. This gives the protein CASSVVGGRFNNEQFF.

The genes are TRBV6-5 and TRBJ1-1; no reliable D call. Germline values: CDR1 MNHEY, CDR2 SVGAGI. CDR3 size: 14 residues. With 3 bases removed from V and 2 bases from J, the gap between germline ends came to 10 bases. For the CDR3, the DNA is TGTGCCAGCAGTTATTACGGGGAAAACACTGAAGCTTTCTTT. Translation gives CASSYYGENTEAFF.

The chain is built from TRBV6-5 and TRBJ1-5; D gene ambiguous. Trimming cost V 3 bases and J 0 bases, with 6 bases left between them. Germline CDR1 MNHEY, CDR2 SVGAGI. The CDR3 contains 14 residues. CDR3 residues: CASSYGPSNQPQHF. The CDR3 nucleotides read TGTGCCAGCAGTTATGGGCCTAGCAATCAGCCCCAGCATTTT.

CDR3 in amino acids: CASSVGGTLNTEAFF. The CDR3 nucleotides are TGTGCCAGCAGCGTAGGCGGCACCCTGAACACTGAAGCTTTCTTT. V and J are TRBV9 and TRBJ1-1, with D unclear. V lost 0 bases, J lost 0 bases, and 9 bases lay in between. Germline V gene data show CDR1 as SGDLS and CDR2 as YYNGEE. The CDR3 totals 15 residues.

This clone was recorded only once. The gene calls are TRBV6-1 and TRBJ1-3; D not certain. V shed 3 bases and J shed 0 bases, with 3 bases lying between them. Germline assignment: CDR1 MNHNS and CDR2 SASEGT. CDR3 length: 13 residues. The CDR3 coding sequence is TGTGCCAGCAGTGAGAACTCTGGAAACACCATATATTTT. Its translation: CASSENSGNTIYF.

The chain employs TRBV28 and TRBJ1-2, with unresolved D. From germline, CDR1 is MDHEN and CDR2 SYDVKM. V lost 2 bases and J lost 8, with 12 bases in between. CDR3 size: 13 residues. DNA of the CDR3: TGTGCCAGCAGTTTACGAGGCGAAGGGGGCTACACCTTC. It encodes CASSLRGEGGYTF.

V and J are TRBV4-2 and TRBJ2-5; 10 bases map to TRBD1. The junction had 5 bases not matched to a gene; V was cut back by 3 bases and J by 7 bases. Looked up from germline, CDR1 is LGHNA and CDR2 is YNFKEQ. CDR3 length: 14 amino acids. CDR3 sequence: CASSHPGQGGTQYF. The CDR3 bases are TGTGCCAGCAGCCATCCCGGACAGGGGGGGACCCAGTACTTC.

CDR3 nucleotides: TGCAGCGTTGGTACTAGCGGAGCCTCCTACGAGCAGTACTTC. Translating it yields CSVGTSGASYEQYF. The chain joins TRBV29-1 to TRBJ2-7; 8 bases are shared with TRBD2. Germline CDR1 reads SQVTM; CDR2 reads ANQGSEA. J was trimmed by 0 bases and V by 4 bases; bases with no gene match: 5. The CDR3 is 14 residues long.

The chain uses TRBV18 and TRBJ2-5, with D possibly TRBD1 on 6 matching bases. The germline gives CDR1 KGHSH, CDR2 LQKENI. CDR3 length: 16 residues. Trimming stripped 2 bases from V and 1 base from J, with 14 bases between. CDR3 nucleotides: TGTGCCAGCTCACCATTTTTGCAGGGGACCCAAGAGACCCAGTACTTC. Its protein is CASSPFLQGTQETQYF.

In its sample, this clone was seen once. The chain carries TRBV6-5 and TRBJ1-6; D gene uncertain. Germline assignment: CDR1 MNHEY and CDR2 SVGAGI. This CDR3 region has 14 residues. Trimming pared 3 bases from V and 7 bases from J, leaving 10 bases between. In DNA form, the CDR3 reads TGTGCCAGCAGTTATTCAGAGGTGAATTCACCCCTCCACTTT. This translates into CASSYSEVNSPLHF.

The V call is TRBV7-3, the J call TRBJ1-6; D not certain. Germline assignment: CDR1 SGHTA and CDR2 FQGTGA. V shed 5 bases and J shed 6 bases, with 14 bases lying between them. CDR3 length: 15 residues. For the CDR3, the DNA is TGTGCCAGCAGCCTAGGCCTTGGGATTAATTCACCCCTCCACTTT. It codes for CASSLGLGINSPLHF.

V gene TRBV4-3 combines with J gene TRBJ2-7; the match to TRBD2 covers 7 bases. Germline-derived CDR1 and CDR2 are LGHNA and YSLEER. V lost 0 bases and J lost 2; bases outside the gene matches: 4. The CDR3 runs to 15 residues. The CDR3 spells CASSQDPSGTYEQYF. Here the CDR3 DNA reads TGCGCCAGCAGCCAAGACCCTAGCGGCACCTACGAGCAGTACTTC.

The rearrangement links TRBV10-1 to TRBJ2-1; D may be TRBD2 (5 bases). V was pared by 0 bases and J by 5 bases, with 8 bases between. The germline V gene encodes CDR1 WNHNN and CDR2 SYGVQD (reference sequence). This CDR3 spans 14 amino acids. DNA for the CDR3: TGCGCCAGCAGTGAGTCTTCCGGGGACAATGAGCAGTTCTTC. Protein sequence: CASSESSGDNEQFF.

The rearrangement links TRBV6-1 to TRBJ2-7; D is perhaps TRBD1 or TRBD2 (5 bases each). CDR3 length: 13 residues. Trimming took off 4 bases at V and 6 bases at J, with 13 bases between the two ends. CDR1 MNHNS and CDR2 SASEGT come from the germline V gene. CDR3 region: CASSVGTTFEQYF. CDR3 nucleotides: TGTGCCAGCAGTGTTGGGACGACCTTCGAGCAGTACTTC.

The chain couples TRBV29-1 to TRBJ2-1, with no clear D. Germline V gene sequence: CDR1 SQVTM, CDR2 ANQGSEA. V shed 5 bases and J shed 8 bases, with 16 bases lying between them. The CDR3 has 13 amino acids. CDR3 sequence: CSVTVTSWDEQFF. The CDR3 DNA follows: TGCAGCGTTACAGTTACCTCGTGGGATGAGCAGTTCTTC.